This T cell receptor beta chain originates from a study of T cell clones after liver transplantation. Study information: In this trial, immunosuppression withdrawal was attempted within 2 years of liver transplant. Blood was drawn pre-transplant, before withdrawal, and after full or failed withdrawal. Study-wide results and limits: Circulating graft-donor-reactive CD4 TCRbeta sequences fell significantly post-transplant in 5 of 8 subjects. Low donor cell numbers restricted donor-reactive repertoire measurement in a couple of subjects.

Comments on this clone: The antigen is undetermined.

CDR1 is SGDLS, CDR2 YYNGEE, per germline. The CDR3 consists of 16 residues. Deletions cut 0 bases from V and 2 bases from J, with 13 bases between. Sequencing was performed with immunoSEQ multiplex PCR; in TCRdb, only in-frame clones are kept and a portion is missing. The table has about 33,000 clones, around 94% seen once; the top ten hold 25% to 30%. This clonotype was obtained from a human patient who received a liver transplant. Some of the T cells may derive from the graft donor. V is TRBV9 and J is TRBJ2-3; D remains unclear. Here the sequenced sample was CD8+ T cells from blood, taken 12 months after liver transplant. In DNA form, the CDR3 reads TGTGCCAGCAGCGTAGGAAGGGTCCCCCACACAGATACGCAGTATTTT. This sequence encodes CASSVGRVPHTDTQYF. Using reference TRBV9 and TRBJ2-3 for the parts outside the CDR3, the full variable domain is DSGVTQTPKHLITATGQRVTLRCSPRSGDLSVYWYQQSLDQGLQFLIQYYNGEERAKGNILERFSAQQFPDLHSELNLSSLELGDSALYFCASSVGRVPHTDTQYFGPGTRLTVL.